A single sample is the source of the 30 T cell receptor beta chains below, sequenced in a study of a mutant IDH1 vaccine in newly diagnosed glioma. Time point denoted: week 47, end of study. A 20-mer mutant IDH1 peptide at 300 ug was injected subcutaneously with topical imiquimod. Method: immunoSEQ multiplex PCR; TCRdb's copy keeps in-frame clones and lacks some. This table holds tens of thousands of clones, 80% to 85% found once. For these TCRs, the target antigens are not known. This sample comprised PBMCs, obtained from a glioma patient whose treatment included an IDH1 peptide vaccine. The receptors were gathered from a woman between 50 and 59 years old with glioma.

The rearrangement uses TRBV7-2 and TRBJ2-6; 7 bases are shared with TRBD1. The V gene's germline CDR1 is SGHTA and CDR2 FQGNSA. Trimming at V came to 10 bases and at J to 2 bases, leaving 5 bases not matched to a gene. The CDR3 sequence is 14 residues long. CDR3 bases: TGTGCCACCGACAGGGTGGCTGGGGCCAACGTCCTGACTTTC. Protein product: CATDRVAGANVLTF. Full variable domain (rest looked up from reference TRBV7-2 and TRBJ2-6): GAGVSQSPSNKVTEKGKDVELRCDPISGHTALYWYRQSLGQGLEFLIYFQGNSAPDKSGLPSDRFSAERTGGSVSTLTIQRTQQEDSAVYLCATDRVAGANVLTFGAGSRLTVL.

This clone was seen a few times. This sequence joins TRBV27 and TRBJ1-5; 7 nucleotides agree with TRBD1. Germline V gene sequence: CDR1 MNHEY, CDR2 SMNVEV (reference sequence). This CDR3 is 12 amino acids long. V shed 4 bases and J 12 bases; nucleotides not matched to a gene: 6. The CDR3 reads CASSSNTGDQHF. The CDR3 nucleotides read TGTGCCAGCAGTTCAAATACAGGGGACCAGCATTTT.

The gene calls are TRBV2 and TRBJ2-2; a possible D gene is TRBD2 (5 bases). The germline V gene encodes CDR1 SNHLY and CDR2 FYNNEI. Trimming shortened V by 4 bases and J by 4 bases, and 10 bases separated the two germline ends. The CDR3 has 14 amino acids. The CDR3 is CASSGGPSTGELFF. Written as DNA, the CDR3 is TGTGCCAGCAGTGGAGGGCCATCCACCGGGGAGCTGTTTTTT.

V is TRBV10-3 and J is TRBJ2-1; possibly TRBD1 or TRBD2 for D (6 bases each). The germline V gene has CDR1 ENHRY and CDR2 SYGVKD. V lost 5 bases and J lost 6, with 14 bases in between. The CDR3 is 14 amino acids. CDR3 loop: CAISLQGTGNEQFF. CDR3 in DNA: TGTGCCATCAGTTTGCAGGGGACTGGCAATGAGCAGTTCTTC.

The chain links TRBV18 to TRBJ2-5; 8 nucleotides align to TRBD1. Looked up from germline, CDR1 is KGHSH and CDR2 is LQKENI. The CDR3 length is 15 residues. The V and J ends lost 2 bases and 0 bases, in that order; junction bases with no gene match: 2. CDR3 sequence: CASSPRQGYQETQYF. The DNA of the CDR3 is TGTGCCAGCTCACCAAGACAGGGGTACCAAGAGACCCAGTACTTC.

This clone was detected only once. The chain links TRBV6-5 to TRBJ1-2; D perhaps matches TRBD1 (6 bases). The germline CDR1 and CDR2 sequences are MNHEY and SVGAGI. Trimming cost V 6 bases and J 8 bases, with 16 bases left between them. This CDR3 region has 13 residues. Written as DNA, the CDR3 is TGTGCCAGCAGACTACCCGAGGGGGTGGGCTACACCTTC. This sequence encodes CASRLPEGVGYTF.

This chain links TRBV20-1 with TRBJ1-5; no clear D. Germline lookup yields CDR1 DFQATT and CDR2 SNEGSKA (reference sequence). The CDR3 covers 10 residues. The CDR3 DNA reads as TGCATTATAAGTCATCAGCCCCAGCATTTT. This sequence encodes CIISHQPQHF.

In this sample, this clone turned up a few times. The chain has TRBV30 and TRBJ2-1; weak D call: TRBD2 (5 bases). Germline CDR1 reads GTSNPN; CDR2 reads SVGIG (reference sequence). The CDR3 contains 14 residues. Trimming took off 4 bases at V and 6 bases at J, with 16 bases between the two ends. CDR3 nucleotides: TGTGCCTGGAACCCGAGGGCCGCGGGCAATGAGCAGTTCTTC. Protein product: CAWNPRAAGNEQFF.

This rearrangement joins TRBV6-6 to TRBJ2-7, with TRBD1 as a possible D gene (6 bases). The germline V gene encodes CDR1 MNHNY and CDR2 SVGAGI (reference sequence). CDR3 length: 16 residues. V was trimmed by 0 bases and J by 5 bases, leaving 17 bases between them. For the CDR3, the DNA is TGTGCCAGCAGTTACTCGGTGCAGGGGCTCGGAAACGAGCAGTACTTC. This sequence encodes CASSYSVQGLGNEQYF.

The gene calls are TRBV20-1 and TRBJ2-7; D ambiguous. The CDR3 sequence is 11 residues long. The V gene's germline CDR1 is DFQATT and CDR2 SNEGSKA (reference sequence). The CDR3 region is CSAEISYEQYF. CDR3 DNA: TGCAGCGCCGAGATCAGTTACGAGCAGTACTTC.

In this sample, this clone turned up once. This chain links TRBV9 with TRBJ2-7; the match to TRBD2 covers 9 bases. The CDR3 is 18 amino acids. V shed 3 bases and J 2 bases; nucleotides not matched to a gene: 15. Looked up from germline, CDR1 is SGDLS and CDR2 is YYNGEE. CDR3 nucleotide sequence: TGTGCCAGCAGCGGACAAGGGAGCGGGGGGCCTCCTCCCTACGAGCAGTACTTC. The encoded protein is CASSGQGSGGPPPYEQYF.

CDR3: CASRGSGFYGYTF. CDR3 DNA sequence: TGTGCCAGCAGAGGATCCGGATTCTATGGCTACACCTTC. The rearrangement joins TRBV6-5 to TRBJ1-2; D is unresolved. The V end lost 6 bases, the J end lost 4 bases, and 12 bases lay between the germline ends. This CDR3 is built from 13 residues. Per the germline V gene, CDR1 is MNHEY and CDR2 is SVGAGI.

A word on this clone: Other nucleotide sequences from this sample produce the same CDR3. The chain joins TRBV9 to TRBJ1-2; maybe TRBD1 (5 bases). The ends were cut back, 0 bases at V and 6 bases at J, with 15 bases in the middle. The CDR3 runs 15 residues. From germline, CDR1 is SGDLS and CDR2 YYNGEE. CDR3 region: CASSVDGAAGDGYTF. In DNA form, the CDR3 reads TGTGCCAGCAGCGTAGACGGGGCAGCCGGCGATGGCTACACCTTC.

The chain combines TRBV9 with TRBJ1-1; D uncertain. This CDR3 is 13 amino acids long. The V end lost 2 bases, the J end lost 5 bases, and 10 bases lay between the germline ends. Germline CDR1 SGDLS, CDR2 YYNGEE. CDR3 DNA sequence: TGTGCCAGCAGCGTCGATATGAGGACTGAAGCTTTCTTT. This gives the protein CASSVDMRTEAFF.

CDR3 protein: CASSLDSTRYTF. Here the CDR3 DNA reads TGTGCCAGCAGCTTAGACAGTACTCGCTACACCTTC. This rearrangement joins TRBV7-9 to TRBJ1-2; D is unresolved. Germline-derived CDR1 and CDR2 are SEHNR and FQNEAQ (reference sequence). This CDR3 is 12 amino acids long. The ends were cut back, 1 base at V and 9 bases at J, with 9 bases in the middle.

This sequence joins TRBV5-1 and TRBJ2-6; D is perhaps TRBD2 (6 bases). V dropped 0 bases and J dropped 3 bases, with 7 bases sitting between them. This CDR3 is 15 amino acids long. Germline assignment: CDR1 SGHRS and CDR2 YFSETQ. The chain's CDR3 is CASSLGGVGANVLTF. The CDR3 nucleotides read TGCGCCAGCAGCTTGGGCGGGGTTGGGGCCAACGTCCTGACTTTC.

This clone was observed once. The rearrangement joins TRBV25-1 to TRBJ1-2, with D possibly matching TRBD1 (6 bases). V gave up 3 bases and J gave up 8 bases, with 16 bases separating them. This CDR3 spans 14 amino acids. CDR1 is MGHDK, CDR2 SYGVNS, per germline. The CDR3 sequence is CASSDPRGPEGYTF. The CDR3 coding sequence is TGTGCCAGCAGTGACCCGCGGGGGCCGGAGGGCTACACCTTC.

The rearrangement joins TRBV18 to TRBJ1-2; perhaps TRBD1 as D (6 bases). Germline assignment: CDR1 KGHSH and CDR2 LQKENI. This CDR3 has 15 amino acids. Trimming took off 3 bases at V and 1 base at J, with 12 bases between the two ends. CDR3 protein: CASSPTTGFNYGYTF. The DNA of the CDR3 is TGTGCCAGCTCACCGACGACAGGATTTAACTATGGCTACACCTTC.

The chain employs TRBV9 and TRBJ1-2, with D perhaps TRBD1 (6 bases). Germline loops: CDR1 SGDLS, CDR2 YYNGEE. V lost 3 bases to trimming and J lost 6 bases, with 12 bases between them. The CDR3 sequence is 13 residues long. The CDR3 region has the DNA TGTGCCAGCAGCGAGGCGGACAGTGATGGCTACACCTTC. Amino acids: CASSEADSDGYTF. The variable domain in full, with the rest retrieved from reference TRBV9 and TRBJ1-2, is DSGVTQTPKHLITATGQRVTLRCSPRSGDLSVYWYQQSLDQGLQFLIQYYNGEERAKGNILERFSAQQFPDLHSELNLSSLELGDSALYFCASSEADSDGYTFGSGTRLTVV.

The chain is built from TRBV10-3 and TRBJ2-5, with 8 bases aligning to TRBD2. CDR3 length: 13 amino acids. V was clipped by 10 bases and J by 4 bases; unmatched bases: 8. Per germline, CDR1 ENHRY and CDR2 SYGVKD. DNA for the CDR3: TGTGCCACCAACGGGGGGGGACGAGAGACCCAGTACTTC. Its protein product is CATNGGGRETQYF.

The chain is built from TRBV5-1 and TRBJ1-3, with 7 bases aligning to TRBD1. From germline, CDR1 is SGHRS and CDR2 YFSETQ. CDR3 length: 14 residues. With V trimmed by 7 bases and J by 2 bases, 6 bases remained unmatched. The CDR3 spells CASRTTGAGNTIYF. CDR3 DNA sequence: TGCGCCAGCCGAACCACAGGGGCTGGAAACACCATATATTTT.

This chain joins TRBV27 and TRBJ1-4, with TRBD1 matching 10 bases. The CDR3 totals 15 residues. J lost 3 bases, V lost 6 bases, and 4 bases had no gene match. CDR1 MNHEY and CDR2 SMNVEV come from the germline V gene (reference sequence). The CDR3 loop reads CASRTGGASNEKLFF. The DNA for the CDR3 is TGTGCCAGCAGGACAGGGGGCGCGTCTAATGAAAAACTGTTTTTT.

This clone was found once. The CDR3: CASSVGTGTNTEAFF. The CDR3 DNA reads as TGTGCCAGCAGTGTGGGGACAGGGACAAACACTGAAGCTTTCTTT. V is TRBV28 and J is TRBJ1-1, with 9 nucleotides matching TRBD1. CDR1 and CDR2 from the germline V gene are MDHEN and SYDVKM. The CDR3 loop spans 15 amino acids. Germline trimming cut 5 bases from V and 2 bases from J; bases unmatched to any gene: 6.

This sequence joins TRBV19 and TRBJ2-2; TRBD2 is a possible D gene (6 bases). Germline V CDR1 and CDR2: LNHDA, SQIVND (reference sequence). The CDR3 spans 16 residues. V shed 5 bases and J shed 8 bases, with 21 bases lying between them. Here the CDR3 reads CASSPGERSFGGELFF. In nucleotides, the CDR3 is TGTGCCAGTAGTCCGGGGGAAAGGTCCTTCGGGGGGGAGCTGTTTTTT.

This sequence joins TRBV18 and TRBJ1-1; tentative D call: TRBD1 (5 bases). Germline CDR1 reads KGHSH; CDR2 reads LQKENI. V was clipped by 6 bases and J by 7 bases, with 15 bases between them. The CDR3 length is 13 residues. As DNA, the CDR3 is TGTGCCAGCTCCGGGGGAGGTCAGTATGAAGCTTTCTTT. It is translated as CASSGGGQYEAFF.

V usage is TRBV7-2 and J usage is TRBJ1-2; 7 nucleotides line up with TRBD1. The V gene's germline CDR1 is SGHTA and CDR2 FQGNSA. V was clipped by 4 bases and J by 1 base; unmatched bases: 3. This CDR3 contains 14 residues. CDR3 nucleotides: TGTGCCAGCAGCTGGGACAGTTTTAACTATGGCTACACCTTC. Translation gives CASSWDSFNYGYTF.

The chain combines TRBV5-5 with TRBJ2-7, with D possibly matching TRBD2 (6 bases). V lost 3 bases, J lost 3 bases, and 7 bases lay in between. The CDR3 has 12 amino acids. Germline V gene data show CDR1 as SGHKS and CDR2 as YYEKEE (reference sequence). CDR3 loop: CASSWRGYEQYF. The DNA for the CDR3 is TGTGCCAGCAGCTGGAGGGGCTACGAGCAGTACTTC. The full variable domain, in which reference TRBV5-5 and TRBJ2-7 provide the parts outside the CDR3, is DAGVTQSPTHLIKTRGQQVTLRCSPISGHKSVSWYQQVLGQGPQFIFQYYEKEERGRGNFPDRFSARQFPNYSSELNVNALLLGDSALYLCASSWRGYEQYFGPGTRLTVT.

The genes are TRBV5-1 and TRBJ2-7; TRBD1 matches at 9 bases. V was clipped by 6 bases and J by 0 bases; unmatched bases: 7. The CDR3 is 15 amino acids. Germline CDR1 and CDR2: SGHRS and YFSETQ. The CDR3 DNA reads as TGCGCCAGCACTACAGGGGGCCATGGCTCCTACGAGCAGTACTTC. Its protein product is CASTTGGHGSYEQYF.

In DNA form, the CDR3 reads TGTGCCAGCAGCTTAGAGGGGGGGGGCCAGCCCCAGCATTTT. The encoded protein is CASSLEGGGQPQHF. The chain links TRBV7-9 to TRBJ1-5, with D possibly being TRBD1 (6 bases). V shed 1 base and J shed 7 bases, with 11 bases lying between them. Germline assignment: CDR1 SEHNR and CDR2 FQNEAQ (reference sequence). The CDR3 consists of 14 residues.

The chain links TRBV29-1 to TRBJ1-6; 7 bases are shared with TRBD1. V lost 4 bases, J lost 10 bases, and 4 bases stayed unmatched. From germline, CDR1 is SQVTM and CDR2 ANQGSEA. The CDR3 sequence is 12 residues long. The CDR3 loop is CSVGDSGSPLHF. CDR3 DNA sequence: TGCAGCGTTGGGGACAGTGGCTCACCCCTCCACTTT.